This note documents a single TCR beta chain sequence. What it binds is not known. About 110 mL of blood, on average, came from one heparinised draw per donor. This entry belongs to a study of beta chain features in type 1 diabetes. Study observations and caveats: The study left unresolved whether HLA type influences TCRB rearrangement.

Germline V gene data show CDR1 as SGDLS and CDR2 as YYNGEE. This CDR3 spans 15 amino acids. The ends were cut back, 2 bases at V and 9 bases at J, with 17 bases in the middle. Isolated RNA was reverse transcribed in full, so expressed TCRB transcripts were sequenced. The repertoire was sequenced with immunoSEQ multiplex PCR; TCRdb's copy has only in-frame clones and lacks some. This sample has 680,000 or so clones, with 15% to 17% found just once. The chain joins TRBV9 to TRBJ2-2; D is ambiguous. Sequencing was carried out using naive CD4+ T cells from blood. The TCR originated in a man between 18 and 29 years old in good health. As DNA, the CDR3 is TGTGCCAGCAGCGTCTCCCGATCCCCGACCCGGGAGCTGTTTTTT. It specifies CASSVSRSPTRELFF.